This T cell receptor beta chain was captured by sequencing in a study of OX40 agonist ivuxolimab in advanced cancers. Study in general: Ivuxolimab, which is an agonistic anti-OX40 (CD134) antibody, was administered to the patients. Of the patients, three showed partial responses, one with hepatocellular carcinoma and two with cutaneous melanoma. Regarding the study as a whole: Clones of CD4+ and CD8+ blood T cells grew by week 6 at doses of 0.1 to 3.0 mg/kg. With doses of 0.1-3.0 mg/kg, partial responders showed among the lowest clonal expansion.

Comment on this clone: What it binds is unknown.

This CDR3 contains 13 residues. CDR1 and CDR2 from the germline V gene are SGHAT and FQNNGV. The V and J ends lost 5 bases and 4 bases, in that order; junction bases with no gene match: 4. TCRdb's copy holds only in-frame clones and misses some; the assay was immunoSEQ multiplex PCR. This sample carries about 54,000 clones, about 83% of them seen once, and the ten largest clones take approximately 1.3%. The chain couples TRBV11-2 to TRBJ2-5; 7 bases agree with TRBD1. The clonotype originates from an adult with an advanced solid tumor such as melanoma, head and neck, liver or kidney cancer. The source was CD4+ or CD8+ T cells sorted from blood, collected in a trial of the OX40 agonist ivuxolimab. For the CDR3, the DNA is TGTGCCAGCAGCCTGGGACAGTTAGAGACCCAGTACTTC. Its protein is CASSLGQLETQYF.